Following are 7 T cell receptor beta chains from one sample sequenced in a study of T cell responses to AZD1222 COVID-19 vaccine. The repertoire was sequenced with immunoSEQ multiplex PCR; TCRdb's copy has only in-frame clones and lacks some. Found here are over 150,000 clones, about 87% of them singletons; the top ten hold 3.1%. The sample consisted of peripheral blood, taken on day 0 of AZD1222 vaccination. The receptors originated from an adult in good health.

The rearrangement links TRBV5-1 to TRBJ1-2, with D perhaps TRBD1 (6 bases). Germline lookup yields CDR1 SGHRS and CDR2 YFSETQ. The CDR3 is 13 residues long. Trimming stripped 5 bases from V and 4 bases from J, with 12 bases between. The CDR3: CASSPDSSYGYTF. The DNA of the CDR3 is TGCGCCAGCAGTCCGGACAGTAGCTATGGCTACACCTTC.

This chain joins TRBV4-3 and TRBJ2-7; no clear D. The CDR3 is 14 amino acids. Per germline, CDR1 LGHNA and CDR2 YSLEER. V shed 1 base and J shed 2 bases, with 9 bases lying between them. The CDR3 protein is CASSQVQRAYEQYF. In DNA form, the CDR3 reads TGCGCCAGCAGCCAAGTACAGCGAGCCTACGAGCAGTACTTC.

CDR3 amino acids: CASSDYGQPQHF. CDR3 in DNA: TGTGCCAGCAGTGACTACGGTCAGCCCCAGCATTTT. The rearrangement joins TRBV2 to TRBJ1-5; D not resolved. This CDR3 region has 12 residues. Germline CDR1 and CDR2: SNHLY and FYNNEI. V lost 3 bases and J 6 bases, leaving 6 bases between the germline ends.

This clone was seen more than once but under ten times. The chain links TRBV14 to TRBJ1-2; D gene ambiguous. The CDR3 runs to 14 residues. Trimming shortened V by 0 bases and J by 3 bases, and 8 bases separated the two germline ends. CDR1 SGHDN and CDR2 FVKESK come from the germline V gene. The chain's CDR3 is CASSQESGYYGYTF. The CDR3 DNA reads as TGTGCCAGCAGCCAAGAGTCGGGGTACTATGGCTACACCTTC.

This chain connects TRBV10-3 to TRBJ1-3; 10 bases agree with TRBD1. There are 14 residues in the CDR3. Germline CDR1 reads ENHRY; CDR2 reads SYGVKD. V trimming: 10 bases; J trimming: 1 base; junction bases outside the gene matches: 4. In DNA form, the CDR3 reads TGTGCCACCGGACAGGGGGATTCTGGAAACACCATATATTTT. Protein sequence: CATGQGDSGNTIYF.

This chain joins TRBV7-9 and TRBJ2-7; 11 nucleotides agree with TRBD1. The length of the CDR3 is 15 residues. The junction had 7 bases not matched to a gene; V was cut back by 5 bases and J by 4 bases. Germline CDR1 is SEHNR and CDR2 is FQNEAQ (reference sequence). CDR3 region: CASSPGQGEGYEQYF. The CDR3 nucleotides read TGTGCCAGCAGCCCGGGACAGGGGGAAGGGTACGAGCAGTACTTC.

V gene TRBV28 combines with J gene TRBJ1-5; 7 nucleotides agree with TRBD1. The trim removed 5 bases at V and 5 bases at J, leaving 6 bases unmatched. This CDR3 has 14 residues. Germline CDR1 is MDHEN and CDR2 is SYDVKM. The CDR3, as DNA: TGTGCCAGCAGTCCAGGACAGGCTTATCAGCCCCAGCATTTT. Residues: CASSPGQAYQPQHF.